This passage covers 7 T cell receptor beta chains from one sample sequenced in a study of T-cell memory formation after mild COVID-19. A single record per CDR3 protein comes from TCRdb applying MiXCR to the 5' RACE reads. There are 350,000 to 500,000 distinct CDR3 sequences in the sample; roughly 17% occur only once, and about 22% lies in the top ten. The material sequenced was PBMCs or a T cell subset sorted from them (not recorded which). These receptors were collected from a man younger than 35 who had mild COVID-19 (a few samples of this study predate the infection). Cell type and time point are not known.

This chain uses TRBV24-1 with TRBJ1-5; D remains ambiguous. Germline loops: CDR1 KGHDR, CDR2 SFDVKD. This CDR3 is built from 15 residues. V was clipped by 4 bases and J by 5 bases, with 14 bases between them. This CDR3 is CATSEGRWGHQPQHF. The CDR3 coding sequence is TGTGCCACCAGTGAGGGTAGATGGGGTCATCAGCCCCAGCATTTT.

Worth noting for this clonotype: This clone may be a read error of a much larger clone one base away. This chain uses TRBV12-3 or TRBV12-4 with TRBJ2-1; D possibly matches TRBD1 or TRBD2 (5 bases each). V shed 5 bases and J shed 8 bases, with 19 bases lying between them. The CDR3 length is 15 residues. This chain's CDR3 is CASSPGPSPVDEQFF. As DNA, the CDR3 is TGTGCCAGCAGTCCGGGACCATCCCCGGTGGATGAGCAGTTCTTC.

This clonotype has more than one count but fewer than ten. This chain uses TRBV12-3 or TRBV12-4 with TRBJ2-5; 13 bases are shared with TRBD2. The CDR3 sequence is 14 residues long. With 7 bases clipped from V and 2 bases from J, the junction kept 1 base outside the gene matches. In DNA form, the CDR3 reads TGTGCCAGCAAGACTAGCGGGGGGCAAGAGACCCAGTACTTC. Protein sequence: CASKTSGGQETQYF.

V usage is TRBV7-2 and J usage is TRBJ2-5; TRBD2 aligns across 10 bases. Germline CDR1 is SGHTA and CDR2 is FQGNSA. The ends lost 3 bases at V and 7 bases at J; junction bases unmatched: 14. The CDR3 has 17 residues. CDR3 coding DNA: TGTGCCAGCAGCTTTGCCCTTCTAGCGGGGGCCCGACGGACCCAGTACTTC. It yields the protein CASSFALLAGARRTQYF.

This clonotype was observed a handful of times. The V gene is TRBV7-2, the J gene TRBJ1-2; D not certain. The CDR3 consists of 14 residues. With 1 base removed from V and 5 bases from J, the gap between germline ends came to 11 bases. Germline V gives CDR1 SGHTA, CDR2 FQGNSA. CDR3 protein: CASSLERPAYGYTF. CDR3 in DNA: TGTGCCAGCAGCTTAGAGAGGCCGGCTTATGGCTACACCTTC.

This clonotype was recorded a few times. One end of the junction is discordant with germline, which a read error may explain. V usage is TRBV9 and J usage is TRBJ2-3; 10 nucleotides align to TRBD1. The germline V gene has CDR1 SGDLS and CDR2 YYNGEE. The CDR3 consists of 17 residues. CDR3 nucleotide sequence: TGTGCCAGCAGCGTAGTTGGTGACAGGGGGCTGGAAGATGCGCAGTATTTT. Its translation is CASSVVGDRGLEDAQYF. The whole variable domain, remainder taken from reference TRBV9 and TRBJ2-3, is DSGVTQTPKHLITATGQRVTLRCSPRSGDLSVYWYQQSLDQGLQFLIQYYNGEERAKGNILERFSAQQFPDLHSELNLSSLELGDSALYFCASSVVGDRGLEDAQYFGPGTRLTVL.

The chain uses TRBV7-6 and TRBJ2-1; 9 bases map to TRBD2. The CDR3 has 22 residues. J gave up 0 bases and V 8 bases, and 26 bases lay outside the gene matches. CDR1 and CDR2 from the germline V gene are SGHVS and FNYEAQ. The CDR3 DNA follows: TGTGCCAGCGCCCTTTGGGGGGCGGGAGGGCGACGGGGACTCGGCTCCTACAATGAGCAGTTCTTC. Translating it yields CASALWGAGGRRGLGSYNEQFF. Using reference TRBV7-6 and TRBJ2-1 for the parts outside the CDR3, the full variable domain is GAGVSQSPRYKVTKRGQDVALRCDPISGHVSLYWYRQALGQGPEFLTYFNYEAQQDKSGLPNDRFSAERPEGSISTLTIQRTEQRDSAMYRCASALWGAGGRRGLGSYNEQFFGPGTRLTVL.